Each of the 5 T cell receptor beta chains below was sequenced from the same sample in a study of response to subunit inactivated influenza vaccine. From the RT-PCR reads, TCRdb called clonotypes with MiXCR, one entry per CDR3 protein. The sample has about 520,000 distinct CDR3 sequences; about 7.2% are singletons. Sequenced here: PBMCs from blood, sampled around 25 months after vaccination. Source of these receptors: a man between 50 and 75 years old who received an inactivated influenza vaccine.

This clonotype was recorded a few times. The chain is built from TRBV29-1 and TRBJ1-5, with D unresolved. The germline CDR1 and CDR2 sequences are SQVTM and ANQGSEA. The length of the CDR3 is 12 residues. Trimming stripped 0 bases from V and 5 bases from J, with 5 bases between. CDR3 residues: CSVEDNDQPQHF. In nucleotides, the CDR3 is TGCAGCGTTGAAGACAACGATCAGCCCCAGCATTTT.

The V gene is TRBV12-3 or TRBV12-4, the J gene TRBJ1-2, with 7 bases identical to TRBD1. The CDR3 loop spans 15 amino acids. The junction had 9 bases not matched to a gene; V was cut back by 4 bases and J by 4 bases. For the CDR3, the DNA is TGTGCCAGCAGTTGGATTGAGGGGGCCCTCTATGGCTACACCTTC. It translates to CASSWIEGALYGYTF.

This clonotype was seen a few times. The chain joins TRBV20-1 to TRBJ2-1; 10 bases line up with TRBD2. CDR1 is DFQATT and CDR2 is SNEGSKA in the germline V gene (reference sequence). Trimming removed 3 bases from V and 2 bases from J; junction bases left unmatched: 10. CDR3 length equals 17 residues. For the CDR3, the DNA is TGCAGTGCTAGGGGACTAGCGAGTTTAAGCCCCTACAATGAGCAGTTCTTC. As protein: CSARGLASLSPYNEQFF.

Ten or more counts support this clonotype. The chain has TRBV20-1 and TRBJ2-1, with 16 bases aligning to TRBD2. J gave up 7 bases and V 5 bases, and 5 bases lay outside the gene matches. The V gene's germline CDR1 is DFQATT and CDR2 SNEGSKA (reference sequence). The CDR3 loop spans 15 amino acids. The CDR3 nucleotides read TGCAGTGCTCCGGGACTAGCGGGGGGGCGGAATGAGCAGTTCTTC. Translation gives CSAPGLAGGRNEQFF.

As regards this clonotype: One end of the junction fails to match germline, which may point to a read error. The rearrangement uses TRBV20-1 and TRBJ2-4, with 7 bases aligning to TRBD2. CDR3 size: 16 residues. The germline gives CDR1 DFQATT, CDR2 SNEGSKA (reference sequence). The CDR3 nucleotides read TGCAGTGCTAGAGACGGGCGGGAGACGGCCAAAGACATTCAGTACTTC. Its protein product is CSARDGRETAKDIQYF.